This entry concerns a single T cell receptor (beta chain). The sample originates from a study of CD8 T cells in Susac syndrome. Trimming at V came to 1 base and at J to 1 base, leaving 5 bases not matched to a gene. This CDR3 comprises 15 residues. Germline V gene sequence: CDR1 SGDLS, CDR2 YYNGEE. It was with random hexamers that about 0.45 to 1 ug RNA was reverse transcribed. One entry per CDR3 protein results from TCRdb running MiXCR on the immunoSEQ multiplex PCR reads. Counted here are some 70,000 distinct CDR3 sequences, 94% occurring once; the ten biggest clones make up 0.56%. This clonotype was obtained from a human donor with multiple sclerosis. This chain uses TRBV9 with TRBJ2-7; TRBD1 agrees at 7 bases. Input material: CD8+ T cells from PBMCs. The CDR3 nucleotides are TGTGCCAGCAGCGTAACCGAGGGACAGTCCTACGAGCAGTACTTC. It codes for CASSVTEGQSYEQYF.